A selection of T cell receptor beta chains follows, all from one sample in a study of Ad26.COV2.S vaccination and SARS-CoV-2 variants. Some clones are missing from TCRdb's copy, which holds only in-frame ones; the method was immunoSEQ multiplex PCR. The table records 300,000 to 500,000 clones, 88% of them present only once. Sequenced material: peripheral blood, taken in a trial of Ad26.COV2.S vaccine versus placebo. These receptors originate from a person aged 18-65 years who received the Ad26.COV2.S COVID-19 vaccine or a placebo. Both conserved end residues are part of each CDR3. Each record gives: V gene, D gene, clone size, J gene, CDR3 DNA, CDR3 protein. D genes are given only for firm matches. Clone size, where shown, is once, few, many, or a class for clones that have expanded.

V gene: TRBV29-1
D gene: TRBD1
clone size: once
J gene: TRBJ2-7
CDR3 DNA: TGCAGCGTTGTGACAGGGGGGTCCTACGAGCAGTACTTC
CDR3 protein: CSVVTGGSYEQYF

V gene: TRBV6-5
D gene: NA
clone size: NA
J gene: TRBJ1-2
CDR3 DNA: TGTGCCAGCAGTCCCCAGGCCGGGTATGGCTACACCTTC
CDR3 protein: CASSPQAGYGYTF

V gene: TRBV16
D gene: NA
clone size: NA
J gene: TRBJ2-4
CDR3 DNA: TGTGCCAGCAGCCCGACAACAGGGTTAGCCAAAAACATTCAGTACTTC
CDR3 protein: CASSPTTGLAKNIQYF

V gene: TRBV20-1
D gene: NA
clone size: NA
J gene: TRBJ1-1
CDR3 DNA: TGCAGTGCTAGAATGAACACTGAAGCTTTCTTT
CDR3 protein: CSARMNTEAFF

V gene: TRBV25-1
D gene: TRBD2
clone size: once
J gene: TRBJ2-5
CDR3 DNA: TGTGCCAGCAGCGGGGGGGCGAGGTCGGAGACCCAGTACTTC
CDR3 protein: CASSGGARSETQYF

V gene: TRBV7-9
D gene: NA
clone size: NA
J gene: TRBJ2-7
CDR3 DNA: TGTGCCAGCAGCTTTAACGGGGCCTACGAGCAGTACTTC
CDR3 protein: CASSFNGAYEQYF

V gene: TRBV29-1
D gene: TRBD2
clone size: NA
J gene: TRBJ2-1
CDR3 DNA: TGCAGCGTTGAAGGGCTAGCGGAGTACAATGAGCAGTTCTTC
CDR3 protein: CSVEGLAEYNEQFF

V gene: TRBV6-6
D gene: NA
clone size: NA
J gene: TRBJ1-1
CDR3 DNA: TGTGCCAGCAGTTACGCCAGGGTAGTTGGCAACACTGAAGCTTTCTTT
CDR3 protein: CASSYARVVGNTEAFF

V gene: TRBV19
D gene: NA
clone size: NA
J gene: TRBJ1-3
CDR3 DNA: TGTGCCAGTAGTCTCGAGGGCCCTGGAAACACCATATATTTT
CDR3 protein: CASSLEGPGNTIYF

V gene: TRBV6-1
D gene: TRBD1
clone size: NA
J gene: TRBJ1-1
CDR3 DNA: TGTGCCAGCAGTGCGGGACAGGGTTCAGGGAACACTGAAGCTTTCTTT
CDR3 protein: CASSAGQGSGNTEAFF

V gene: TRBV9
D gene: NA
clone size: NA
J gene: TRBJ1-2
CDR3 DNA: TGTGCCAGCAGCGAAACAGTTAACTATGGCTACACCTTC
CDR3 protein: CASSETVNYGYTF

V gene: TRBV6-5
D gene: NA
clone size: NA
J gene: TRBJ1-5
CDR3 DNA: TGTGCCAGCAGACAGGGAGTCAATCAGCCCCAGCATTTT
CDR3 protein: CASRQGVNQPQHF

V gene: TRBV19
D gene: NA
clone size: NA
J gene: TRBJ1-1
CDR3 DNA: TGTGCCAGTACCCCAGGGGCGGGGAGGTTTGAAGCTTTCTTT
CDR3 protein: CASTPGAGRFEAFF

V gene: TRBV5-8
D gene: NA
clone size: NA
J gene: TRBJ1-1
CDR3 DNA: TGTGCCAGCAGCATGCAGAAGGATATGAACACTGAAGCTTTCTTT
CDR3 protein: CASSMQKDMNTEAFF

V gene: TRBV5-5
D gene: NA
clone size: once
J gene: TRBJ1-2
CDR3 DNA: TGTGCCAGCAGCCCGGGGGGGAACTATGGCTACACCTTC
CDR3 protein: CASSPGGNYGYTF

V gene: TRBV2
D gene: NA
clone size: NA
J gene: TRBJ2-3
CDR3 DNA: TGTGCCAGCAGTGCATCGGGGGTTGGTACGCAGTATTTT
CDR3 protein: CASSASGVGTQYF

V gene: TRBV4-3
D gene: NA
clone size: NA
J gene: TRBJ1-3
CDR3 DNA: TGCGCCAGCAGCCAAGATCACAAGTCCTCTGGAAACACCATATATTTT
CDR3 protein: CASSQDHKSSGNTIYF

V gene: TRBV4-1
D gene: NA
clone size: NA
J gene: TRBJ2-1
CDR3 DNA: TGCGCCAGCAGCCTCCAATACAATGAGCAGTTCTTC
CDR3 protein: CASSLQYNEQFF

V gene: TRBV12-3/TRBV12-4
D gene: NA
clone size: NA
J gene: TRBJ1-1
CDR3 DNA: TGTGCCAGCAACCGCATGAACACTGAAGCTTTCTTT
CDR3 protein: CASNRMNTEAFF

V gene: TRBV30
D gene: NA
clone size: NA
J gene: TRBJ1-6
CDR3 DNA: TGTGCCTGGAGCCGGGACTCTAATTCACCCCTCCACTTT
CDR3 protein: CAWSRDSNSPLHF

V gene: TRBV3-1/TRBV3-2
D gene: NA
clone size: NA
J gene: TRBJ1-1
CDR3 DNA: TGTGCCAGCAGATTCGGGGGGACCGCTGAAGCTTTCTTT
CDR3 protein: CASRFGGTAEAFF

V gene: TRBV15
D gene: TRBD1
clone size: NA
J gene: TRBJ1-4
CDR3 DNA: TGTGGCACCAGGGGGGCCCAGGGTGAAAAACTGTTTTTT
CDR3 protein: CGTRGAQGEKLFF

V gene: TRBV18
D gene: NA
clone size: once
J gene: TRBJ2-3
CDR3 DNA: TGTGCCAGCTCACCAATACAGGGCAGAGGGACAGATACGCAGTATTTT
CDR3 protein: CASSPIQGRGTDTQYF

V gene: TRBV10-3
D gene: NA
clone size: NA
J gene: TRBJ2-5
CDR3 DNA: TGTGCCGCCTCCGGTTGGGGGCTCGGGGAGACCCAGTACTTC
CDR3 protein: CAASGWGLGETQYF

V gene: TRBV7-2
D gene: TRBD1
clone size: NA
J gene: TRBJ2-1
CDR3 DNA: TGTGCCAGCACCTTCGGACAGGGGGACTCCTACAATGAGCAGTTCTTC
CDR3 protein: CASTFGQGDSYNEQFF

V gene: TRBV10-3
D gene: NA
clone size: NA
J gene: TRBJ2-1
CDR3 DNA: TGTGCCATCGGGGGGGCGGGGCCCAATGAGCAGTTCTTC
CDR3 protein: CAIGGAGPNEQFF

V gene: TRBV7-8
D gene: NA
clone size: NA
J gene: TRBJ1-1
CDR3 DNA: TGTGCCAGCAGCCCCGGACAGATGAACACTGAAGCTTTCTTT
CDR3 protein: CASSPGQMNTEAFF

V gene: TRBV6-1
D gene: NA
clone size: NA
J gene: TRBJ1-2
CDR3 DNA: TGTGCCAGCAGTGAAGAGCCGTGGGGGGACGGCTATGGCTACACCTTC
CDR3 protein: CASSEEPWGDGYGYTF

V gene: TRBV2
D gene: TRBD1
clone size: NA
J gene: TRBJ1-6
CDR3 DNA: TGTGCCAGCAATGGCAGGGGGTATAATTCACCCCTCCACTTT
CDR3 protein: CASNGRGYNSPLHF

V gene: TRBV7-9
D gene: NA
clone size: NA
J gene: TRBJ2-2
CDR3 DNA: TGTGCCAGCAGCTTGTTTCAGAAGAACACCGGGGAGCTGTTTTTT
CDR3 protein: CASSLFQKNTGELFF

V gene: TRBV6-5
D gene: TRBD2
clone size: NA
J gene: TRBJ2-5
CDR3 DNA: TGTGCCAGTAACCTAGCGGGGGGGTCGGGGACCCAGTACTTC
CDR3 protein: CASNLAGGSGTQYF

V gene: TRBV3-1/TRBV3-2
D gene: NA
clone size: NA
J gene: TRBJ2-2
CDR3 DNA: TGTGCCAGCAGCCAAGGGGTCGGGGAGCTGTTTTTT
CDR3 protein: CASSQGVGELFF

V gene: TRBV7-8
D gene: NA
clone size: once
J gene: TRBJ1-1
CDR3 DNA: TGTGCCAGCAGCTTAGGTTGGGTCAGGAACACTGAAGCTTTCTTT
CDR3 protein: CASSLGWVRNTEAFF

V gene: TRBV3-1/TRBV3-2
D gene: NA
clone size: few
J gene: TRBJ1-1
CDR3 DNA: TGTGCCAGCAGCCAAGAGTGGAACACTGAAGCTTTCTTT
CDR3 protein: CASSQEWNTEAFF

V gene: TRBV25-1
D gene: NA
clone size: once
J gene: TRBJ1-2
CDR3 DNA: TGTGCCAGCAGTGAAGTGGGGGGGTATGGCTACACCTTC
CDR3 protein: CASSEVGGYGYTF

V gene: TRBV19
D gene: NA
clone size: NA
J gene: TRBJ1-1
CDR3 DNA: TGTGCCAGTAATCCGGGCCTCCAAGCGGGTGAAGCTTTCTTT
CDR3 protein: CASNPGLQAGEAFF

V gene: TRBV6-5
D gene: NA
clone size: NA
J gene: TRBJ2-7
CDR3 DNA: TGTGCCAGCAGCTTGAGCAGAGGGTCCGAGCAGTACTTC
CDR3 protein: CASSLSRGSEQYF